This TCR beta chain was found in a study of a mutant IDH1 vaccine in newly diagnosed glioma. Study background: Mean patient age was approximately 39 years; about 62% were male and around 40% female. Beforehand, treatment had been radiotherapy, temozolomide, or both; the majority received both. The study, taken as a whole, reports: Pseudoprogression apparently lacked any relation to changes in top peripheral T cell clonotypes.

The time point is: week 47, end of study. The vaccine gave 300 ug of a 20-mer mutant IDH1 peptide subcutaneously per dose. Patients carried new grade 3 or 4 IDH1-mutant astrocytomas lacking nuclear ATRX. Produced via immunoSEQ multiplex PCR; TCRdb's table is partial and in-frame only. The sample records about 94,000 clones, approximately 89% being singletons. Of note for this clone: Its antigen is unidentified.

The material was PBMCs, obtained from a glioma patient whose treatment included an IDH1 peptide vaccine. The sequence derives from a woman between 50 and 59 years old with glioma.

CDR3 protein: CASSLDRGQYEQYF. CDR3 in DNA: TGCGCCAGCAGCTTGGACAGGGGGCAATACGAGCAGTACTTC. The chain combines TRBV5-1 with TRBJ2-7; TRBD1 matches 9 bases. The CDR3 spans 14 residues. Germline CDR1 is SGHRS and CDR2 is YFSETQ. Losses at the gene ends were 0 bases for V and 4 bases for J; bases not matched to a gene: 2.